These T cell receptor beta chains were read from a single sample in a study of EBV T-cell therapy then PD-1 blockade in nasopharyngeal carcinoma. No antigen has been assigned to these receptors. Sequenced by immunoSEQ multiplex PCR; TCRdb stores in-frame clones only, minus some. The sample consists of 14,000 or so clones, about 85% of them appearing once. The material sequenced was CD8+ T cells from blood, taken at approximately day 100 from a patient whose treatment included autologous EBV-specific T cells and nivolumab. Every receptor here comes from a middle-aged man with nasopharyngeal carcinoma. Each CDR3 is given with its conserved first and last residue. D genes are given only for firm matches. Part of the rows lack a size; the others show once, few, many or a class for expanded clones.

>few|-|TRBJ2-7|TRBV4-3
CASSQDAPLGPYFREQYF
TGCGCCAGCAGCCAAGATGCCCCCTTAGGACCGTATTTCCGCGAGCAGTACTTC
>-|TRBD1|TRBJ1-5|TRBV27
CASSPDRATQPQHF
TGTGCCAGCAGCCCAGACAGGGCGACCCAGCCCCAGCATTTT
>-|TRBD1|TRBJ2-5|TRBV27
CASSAGQGIGTQYF
TGTGCCAGCAGTGCGGGACAGGGTATTGGGACCCAGTACTTC
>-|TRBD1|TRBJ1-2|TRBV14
CASSHLTGGYGYTF
TGTGCCAGCAGCCATTTGACAGGGGGCTATGGCTACACCTTC
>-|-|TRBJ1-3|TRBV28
CATRTNTIYF
TGTGCCACCAGGACAAACACCATATATTTT
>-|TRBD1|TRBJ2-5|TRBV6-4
CASSEPRQGRETQYF
TGTGCCAGCAGCGAGCCTCGACAGGGGAGAGAGACCCAGTACTTC
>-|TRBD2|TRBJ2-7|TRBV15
CATSELAGAYEQYF
TGTGCCACCAGCGAACTAGCGGGGGCTTACGAGCAGTACTTC
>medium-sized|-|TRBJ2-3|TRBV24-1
CATSDWSGFTDTQYF
TGTGCCACCAGTGATTGGTCAGGATTCACAGATACGCAGTATTTT
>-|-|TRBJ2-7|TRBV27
CASSMGDSSYEQYF
TGTGCCAGCAGCATGGGAGACAGCTCCTACGAGCAGTACTTC
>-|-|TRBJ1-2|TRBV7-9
CASSLGENYGYTF
TGTGCCAGCAGCTTAGGCGAGAACTATGGCTACACCTTC
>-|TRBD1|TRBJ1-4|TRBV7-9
CASSIRRDSANEKLFF
TGTGCCAGCAGCATCCGTCGGGACAGCGCTAATGAAAAACTGTTTTTT
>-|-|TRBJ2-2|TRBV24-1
CATSGRRGGGELFF
TGTGCCACCAGTGGCCGCCGGGGCGGAGGGGAGCTGTTTTTT
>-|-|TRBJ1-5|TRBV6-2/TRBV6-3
CASSYIRGNQPQHF
TGTGCCAGCAGTTACATCAGGGGAAATCAGCCCCAGCATTTT
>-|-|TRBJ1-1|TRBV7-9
CASSPSAATEAFF
TGTGCCAGCAGCCCCAGCGCTGCCACTGAAGCTTTCTTT
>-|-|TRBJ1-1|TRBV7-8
CASSLGQMNTEAFF
TGTGCCAGCAGCTTGGGCCAGATGAACACTGAAGCTTTCTTT
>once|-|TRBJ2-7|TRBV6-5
CASSYSGARFGEYF
TGTGCCAGCAGTTACTCAGGGGCCCGCTTTGGGGAGTACTTC
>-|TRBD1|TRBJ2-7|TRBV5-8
CASSFRDRTYEQYF
TGTGCCAGCAGCTTCCGGGACAGAACCTACGAGCAGTACTTC
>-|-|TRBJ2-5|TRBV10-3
CAISAGGGPGAYF
TGTGCCATCAGTGCGGGTGGGGGGCCAGGGGCGTACTTC
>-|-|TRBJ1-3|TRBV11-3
CASSLSSNSGNTIYF
TGTGCCAGCAGCTTAAGCAGCAACTCTGGAAACACCATATATTTT
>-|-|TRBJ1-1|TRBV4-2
CASSLRPGRTEAFF
TGTGCCAGCAGCCTCCGCCCAGGTCGGACTGAAGCTTTCTTT
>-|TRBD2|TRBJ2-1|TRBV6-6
CASSQRGRSSYNEQFF
TGTGCCAGCAGCCAGCGGGGGCGGAGCTCCTACAATGAGCAGTTCTTC
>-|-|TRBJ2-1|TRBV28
CASSFPRRGGSNEQFF
TGTGCCAGCAGTTTTCCCCGGCGGGGTGGTAGTAATGAGCAGTTCTTC
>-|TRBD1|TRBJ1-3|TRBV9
CASSPGTGERNTIYF
TGTGCCAGCAGCCCTGGGACAGGGGAGCGAAACACCATATATTTT
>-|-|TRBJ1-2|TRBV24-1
CATSDLWGQGGYTF
TGTGCCACCAGTGATTTGTGGGGGCAGGGGGGCTACACCTTC
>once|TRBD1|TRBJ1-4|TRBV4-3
CASSRDRGGGEKLFF
TGCGCCAGCAGCCGGGACAGGGGGGGAGGTGAAAAACTGTTTTTT
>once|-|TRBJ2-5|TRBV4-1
CASTQTGVMFSETQYF
TGCGCCAGCACCCAAACCGGGGTGATGTTCTCGGAGACCCAGTACTTC
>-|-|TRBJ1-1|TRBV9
CASSAALNTEAFF
TGTGCCAGCAGCGCAGCGCTGAACACTGAAGCTTTCTTT
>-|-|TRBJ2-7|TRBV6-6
CASSTDIPYEQYF
TGTGCCAGCAGTACCGACATCCCCTACGAGCAGTACTTC
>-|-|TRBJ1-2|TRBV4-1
CASSQVIGQQNYGYTF
TGCGCCAGCAGCCAAGTTATCGGCCAGCAGAACTATGGCTACACCTTC
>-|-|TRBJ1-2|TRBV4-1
CASSLLLGKDGYTF
TGCGCCAGCAGCCTCCTCCTGGGGAAGGATGGCTACACCTTC
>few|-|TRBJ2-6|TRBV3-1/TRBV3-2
CASRQDSGANVLTF
TGTGCCAGCAGGCAGGATTCTGGGGCCAACGTCCTGACTTTC
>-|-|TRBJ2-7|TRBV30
CAWRPGTYEQYF
TGTGCCTGGAGACCGGGTACCTACGAGCAGTACTTC
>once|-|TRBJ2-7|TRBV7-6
CASSLAPNGGYEQYF
TGTGCCAGCAGCTTAGCGCCAAATGGAGGCTACGAGCAGTACTTC
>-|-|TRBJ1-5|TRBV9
CASSVDGISNQPQHF
TGTGCCAGCAGCGTAGATGGGATTAGCAATCAGCCCCAGCATTTT
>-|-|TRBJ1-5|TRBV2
CASSSMGNWQPQHF
TGTGCCAGCAGTTCCATGGGGAATTGGCAGCCCCAGCATTTT
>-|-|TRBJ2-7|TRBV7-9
CASSPPSSYEQYF
TGTGCCAGCAGCCCTCCGAGCTCCTACGAGCAGTACTTC
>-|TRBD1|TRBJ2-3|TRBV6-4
CASSPQQGATDTQYF
TGTGCCAGCAGCCCACAGCAGGGGGCCACAGATACGCAGTATTTT
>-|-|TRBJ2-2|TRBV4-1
CASSQRMGPGELFF
TGCGCCAGCAGCCAGCGCATGGGCCCCGGGGAGCTGTTTTTT
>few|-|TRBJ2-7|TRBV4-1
CASSHRAPDEQYF
TGCGCCAGCAGCCACCGGGCCCCGGACGAGCAGTACTTC
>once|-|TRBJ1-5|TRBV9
CASSVEGVVNQPQHF
TGTGCCAGCAGCGTAGAAGGGGTTGTCAATCAGCCCCAGCATTTT
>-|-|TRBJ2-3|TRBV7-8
CASSLADTQYF
TGTGCCAGCAGCTTAGCAGATACGCAGTATTTT
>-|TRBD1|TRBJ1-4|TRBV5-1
CASSTRDRVISNEKLFF
TGCGCCAGCAGTACCCGGGACAGGGTGATTTCTAATGAAAAACTGTTTTTT
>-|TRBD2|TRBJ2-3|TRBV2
CASSDPLRGGQSDTQYF
TGTGCCAGCAGTGACCCTTTGCGGGGGGGGCAGTCAGATACGCAGTATTTT
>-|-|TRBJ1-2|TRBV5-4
CASSLPGDSYGYTF
TGTGCCAGCAGCTTGCCGGGTGATAGCTATGGCTACACCTTC
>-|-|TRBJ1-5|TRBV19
CASSKMDSNQPQHF
TGTGCCAGTAGTAAGATGGACAGCAATCAGCCCCAGCATTTT
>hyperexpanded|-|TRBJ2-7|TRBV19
CASSIVAQGFSEQYF
TGTGCCAGTAGTATAGTCGCCCAGGGTTTTTCCGAGCAGTACTTC
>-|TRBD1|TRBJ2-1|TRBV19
CASSLTGSGYNEQFF
TGTGCCAGTAGTTTGACAGGGTCCGGCTACAATGAGCAGTTCTTC
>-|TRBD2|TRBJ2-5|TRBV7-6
CASSFELAGIQETQYF
TGTGCCAGCAGCTTCGAACTAGCGGGTATCCAAGAGACCCAGTACTTC
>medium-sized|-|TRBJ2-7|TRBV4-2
CASSQVDGSYEQYF
TGTGCCAGCAGCCAAGTTGACGGCTCCTACGAGCAGTACTTC
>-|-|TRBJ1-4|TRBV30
CAWSGLTPYEKLFF
TGTGCCTGGAGTGGACTTACCCCGTACGAAAAACTGTTTTTT
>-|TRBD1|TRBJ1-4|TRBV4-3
CASSQAPGQGGEKLFF
TGCGCCAGCAGCCAAGCCCCGGGACAGGGAGGAGAAAAACTGTTTTTT
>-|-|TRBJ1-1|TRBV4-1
CASSPTTAMNTEAFF
TGCGCCAGCAGCCCAACGACAGCCATGAACACTGAAGCTTTCTTT
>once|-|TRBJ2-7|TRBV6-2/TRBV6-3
CASSPLSRSAEQYF
TGTGCCAGCAGCCCACTGTCCCGGTCGGCCGAGCAGTACTTC
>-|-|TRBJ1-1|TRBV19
CASSVLPNTEAFF
TGTGCCAGTAGTGTACTCCCGAACACTGAAGCTTTCTTT
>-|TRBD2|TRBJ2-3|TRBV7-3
CASSLGAGGVDTQYF
TGTGCCAGCAGCCTCGGGGCGGGGGGCGTGGATACGCAGTATTTT
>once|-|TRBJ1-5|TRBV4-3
CASSQDLLGVSNQPQHF
TGCGCCAGCAGCCAAGATTTGTTAGGAGTCAGCAATCAGCCCCAGCATTTT
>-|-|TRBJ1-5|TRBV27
CASTNGGNQPQHF
TGTGCCAGCACTAATGGGGGAAATCAGCCCCAGCATTTT